This T cell receptor beta chain appears in the sequencing data of a study of blood T cell repertoires in COVID-19. Study information: Donors in the United States, Italy and Spain gave samples during acute or convalescent COVID-19.

Profiling relied on immunoSEQ multiplex PCR, and the TCRdb table lists in-frame clones only, not all of them. The sample lists around 250,000 clones; approximately 86% were seen once. As regards this clone: A much larger clone is a single base away; this may be a read error. At the DNA level, this CDR3 is encoded by other sequences in the same sample as well.

The material sequenced was peripheral blood. The TCR was taken from a man between 35 and 55 years old with active or convalescent COVID-19.

The DNA of the CDR3 is TGTGCCAGCAGCTCGGACAGGAACACTGAAGCTTTCTTT. Encoded protein: CASSSDRNTEAFF. The V gene is TRBV11-2, the J gene TRBJ1-1; perhaps TRBD1 as D (6 bases). This CDR3 contains 13 residues. The germline V gene has CDR1 SGHAT and CDR2 FQNNGV. V dropped 4 bases and J dropped 1 base, with 7 bases sitting between them.